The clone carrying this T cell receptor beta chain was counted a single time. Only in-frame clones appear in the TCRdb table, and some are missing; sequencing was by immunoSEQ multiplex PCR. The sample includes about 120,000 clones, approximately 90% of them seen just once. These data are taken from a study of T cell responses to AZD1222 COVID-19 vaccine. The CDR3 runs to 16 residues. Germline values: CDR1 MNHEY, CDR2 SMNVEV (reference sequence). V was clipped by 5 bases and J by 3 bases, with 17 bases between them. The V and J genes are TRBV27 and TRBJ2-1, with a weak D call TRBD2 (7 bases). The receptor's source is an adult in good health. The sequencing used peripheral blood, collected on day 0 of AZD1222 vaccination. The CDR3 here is CASSPPRGGSYNEQFF. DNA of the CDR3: TGTGCCAGCAGTCCCCCTAGGGGGGGTAGCTACAATGAGCAGTTCTTC.